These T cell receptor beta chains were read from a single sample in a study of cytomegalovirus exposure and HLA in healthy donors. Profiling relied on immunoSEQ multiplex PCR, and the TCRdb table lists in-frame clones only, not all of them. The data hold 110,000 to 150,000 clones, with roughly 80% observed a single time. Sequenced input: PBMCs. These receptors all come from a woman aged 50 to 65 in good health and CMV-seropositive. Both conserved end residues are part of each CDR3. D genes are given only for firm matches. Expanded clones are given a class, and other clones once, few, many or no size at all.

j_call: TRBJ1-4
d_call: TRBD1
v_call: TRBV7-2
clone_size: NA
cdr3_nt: TGTGCCAGCAGCCAAGGACAGGGGGGTGAAAAACTGTTTTTT
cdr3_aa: CASSQGQGGEKLFF

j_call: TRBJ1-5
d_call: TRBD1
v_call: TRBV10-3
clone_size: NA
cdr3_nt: TGTGCCATCAGTGAGCCCGGACAGGGGGTTTATCAGCCCCAGCATTTT
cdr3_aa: CAISEPGQGVYQPQHF

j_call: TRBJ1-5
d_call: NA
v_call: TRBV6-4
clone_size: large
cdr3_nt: TGTGCCAGCAGTGACCTCAATCAGCCCCAGCATTTT
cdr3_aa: CASSDLNQPQHF

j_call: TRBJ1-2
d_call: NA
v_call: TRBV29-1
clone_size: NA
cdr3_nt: TGCAGCGTTGAAGGGGGGGACTATGGCTACACCTTC
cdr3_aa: CSVEGGDYGYTF

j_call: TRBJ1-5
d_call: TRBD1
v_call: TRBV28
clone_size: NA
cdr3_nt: TGTGCCAGCAGTTCGGGACAGGGTGCAAGGCCCCAGCATTTT
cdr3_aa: CASSSGQGARPQHF

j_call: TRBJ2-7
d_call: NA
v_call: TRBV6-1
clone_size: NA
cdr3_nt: TGTGCCAGCAGTATCCGGGACAACTACGAGCAGTACTTC
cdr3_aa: CASSIRDNYEQYF

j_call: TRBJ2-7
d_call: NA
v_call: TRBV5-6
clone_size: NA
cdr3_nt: TGTGCCAGCAAACCAGGGGGGTTCTACGAGCAGTACTTC
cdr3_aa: CASKPGGFYEQYF

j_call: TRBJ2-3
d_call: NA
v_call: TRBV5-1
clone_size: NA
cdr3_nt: TGCGCCAGCAGCTTGGTCGGTAGCGGAAGCACAGATACGCAGTATTTT
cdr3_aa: CASSLVGSGSTDTQYF

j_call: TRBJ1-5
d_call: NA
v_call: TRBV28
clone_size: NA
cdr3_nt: TGTGCCAGCACCCCTCCTCCCGGCGGCCGGCCCCAGCATTTT
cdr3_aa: CASTPPPGGRPQHF

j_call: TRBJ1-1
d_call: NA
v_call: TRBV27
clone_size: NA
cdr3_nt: TGTGCCAGCAGTTTATCGCCAGGGGCGTACACTGAGGCTTTCTTT
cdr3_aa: CASSLSPGAYTEAFF

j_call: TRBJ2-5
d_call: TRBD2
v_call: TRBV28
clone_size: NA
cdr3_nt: TGTGCCAGCAGTTCCGCTAGCGGGGGGGCGCAGACCCAGTACTTC
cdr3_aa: CASSSASGGAQTQYF

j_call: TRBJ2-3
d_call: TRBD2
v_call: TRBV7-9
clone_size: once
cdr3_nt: TGTGCCAGTGCACTAGCGGGACTGAGGGATACGCAGTATTTT
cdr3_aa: CASALAGLRDTQYF

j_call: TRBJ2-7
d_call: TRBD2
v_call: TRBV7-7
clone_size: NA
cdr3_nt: TGTGCTAGCAGCTTAACTAGCGGGGGGCCCATGGGGGAGCAGTACTTC
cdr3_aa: CASSLTSGGPMGEQYF

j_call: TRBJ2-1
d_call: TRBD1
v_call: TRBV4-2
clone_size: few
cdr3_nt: TGTGCCAGCAGCCGAGGGACAGGGGGCCTATCCTTAGAGCAGTTCTTC
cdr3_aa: CASSRGTGGLSLEQFF

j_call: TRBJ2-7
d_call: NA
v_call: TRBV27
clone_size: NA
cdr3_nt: TGTGCCAGCAGTTTGTCCACGGGGCCGGGGGACTACGAGCAGTACTTC
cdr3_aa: CASSLSTGPGDYEQYF

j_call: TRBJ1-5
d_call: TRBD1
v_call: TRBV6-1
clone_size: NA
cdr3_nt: TGTGCCACCATGGACAGGGAGGCCCAGCCCCAGCATTTT
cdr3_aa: CATMDREAQPQHF

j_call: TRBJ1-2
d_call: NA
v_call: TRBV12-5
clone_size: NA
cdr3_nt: TGTGCTAGTGGGGGGGGAGGCTACACCTTC
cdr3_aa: CASGGGGYTF

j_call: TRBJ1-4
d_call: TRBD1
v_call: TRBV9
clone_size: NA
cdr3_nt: TGTGCCAGCAGCGGGTCCCGGGACAGGGCGGAAAAACTGTTTTTT
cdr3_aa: CASSGSRDRAEKLFF

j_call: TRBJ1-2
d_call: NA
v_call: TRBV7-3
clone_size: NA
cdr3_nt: TGTGCCAGCAGCTCTCCCGGGACTGGTAACTATGGCTACACCTTC
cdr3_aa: CASSSPGTGNYGYTF

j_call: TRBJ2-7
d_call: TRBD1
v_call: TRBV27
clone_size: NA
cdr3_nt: TGTGCCAGCAGTTCCCCCCGGACAGGGGAGACCTACGAGCAGTACTTC
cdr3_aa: CASSSPRTGETYEQYF

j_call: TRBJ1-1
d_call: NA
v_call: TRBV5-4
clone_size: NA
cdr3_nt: TGTGCCAGCAGCTTGGGTGGGGGCAGGTTGAACACTGAAGCTTTCTTT
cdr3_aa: CASSLGGGRLNTEAFF

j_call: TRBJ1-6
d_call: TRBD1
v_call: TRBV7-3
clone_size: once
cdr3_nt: TGTGCCAGCAGCTTACTCCCAGGGGGCAGTAATTCACCCCTCCACTTT
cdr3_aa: CASSLLPGGSNSPLHF

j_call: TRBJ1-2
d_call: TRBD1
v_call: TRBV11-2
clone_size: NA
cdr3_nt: TGTGCCAGCAGCAGAGGGACAGGGGGCTCATATGGCTACACCTTC
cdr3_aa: CASSRGTGGSYGYTF

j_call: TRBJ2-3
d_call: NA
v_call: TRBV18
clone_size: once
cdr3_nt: TGTGCCAGCTCACCAAGTAGCGGCGGGGATACGCAGTATTTT
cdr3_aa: CASSPSSGGDTQYF

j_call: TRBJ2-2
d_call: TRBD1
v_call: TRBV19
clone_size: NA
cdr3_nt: TGTGCCAGTAGTAGTATCGGGACAGGGTCCGGGGAGCTGTTTTTT
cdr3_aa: CASSSIGTGSGELFF

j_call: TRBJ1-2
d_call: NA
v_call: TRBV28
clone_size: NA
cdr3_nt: TGTGCCAGCAGTTTAGGGCAGCAACTCTATGGCTACACCTTC
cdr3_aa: CASSLGQQLYGYTF

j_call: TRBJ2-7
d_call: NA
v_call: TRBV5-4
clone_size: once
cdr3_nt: TGTGCCAGCAGCCCGGAGAGGCTTAGGTACGAGCAGTACTTC
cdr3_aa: CASSPERLRYEQYF

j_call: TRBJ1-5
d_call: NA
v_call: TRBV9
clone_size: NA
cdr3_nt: TGTGCCAGCAGCGTAGACCCGGTTCGGCAGCCCCAGCATTTT
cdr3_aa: CASSVDPVRQPQHF

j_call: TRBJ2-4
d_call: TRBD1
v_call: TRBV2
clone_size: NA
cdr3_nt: TGTGCCAGCAGGGACAGGGGCGACATTCAGTACTTC
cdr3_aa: CASRDRGDIQYF